Shown below are 18 T cell receptor beta chains from a single sample sequenced in a study of cytomegalovirus exposure and HLA in healthy donors. It was with 60 Vbeta and 13 Jbeta primers that the PCR ran. This table comes from immunoSEQ multiplex PCR, and its TCRdb copy is limited to in-frame clones, with some not included. This table has around 150,000 clones, more than 80% appearing once. The material sequenced was PBMCs. The receptors here all came from a young woman in good health and CMV-seronegative.

The genes are TRBV9 and TRBJ2-7, with unresolved D. The CDR3 extends over 14 amino acids. V was clipped by 0 bases and J by 0 bases, with 7 bases between them. Germline assignment: CDR1 SGDLS and CDR2 YYNGEE. This CDR3 is CASSVAVSSYEQYF. The DNA of the CDR3 is TGTGCCAGCAGCGTAGCTGTTAGCTCCTACGAGCAGTACTTC.

The rearrangement links TRBV5-6 to TRBJ2-1; 7 bases are shared with TRBD1. Germline CDR1 reads SGHDT; CDR2 reads YYEEEE. V lost 5 bases, J lost 3 bases, and 5 bases stayed unmatched. The CDR3 has 14 residues. CDR3 DNA sequence: TGTGCCAGCAGGACGGGACAGCACTACAATGAGCAGTTCTTC. The encoded protein is CASRTGQHYNEQFF.

This chain joins TRBV7-9 and TRBJ2-7; possibly TRBD1 for D (6 bases). Per germline, CDR1 SEHNR and CDR2 FQNEAQ (reference sequence). The V end lost 1 base, the J end lost 1 base, and 14 bases lay between the germline ends. This CDR3 has 16 residues. The CDR3 nucleotides read TGTGCCAGCAGCTTAGGAGGCAGGGGCCCATCCTACGAGCAGTACTTC. The encoded protein is CASSLGGRGPSYEQYF.

This clone was counted a few times. The rearrangement uses TRBV6-1 and TRBJ2-2; maybe TRBD1 (8 bases). This CDR3 has 15 amino acids. V was cut by 8 bases and J by 1 base, with 14 bases left in between. The V gene's germline CDR1 is MNHNS and CDR2 SASEGT. CDR3 sequence (DNA): TGTGCCAGCGCTCACAGGGGGGGGAACACCGGGGAGCTGTTTTTT. Residues: CASAHRGGNTGELFF.

The rearrangement uses TRBV5-1 and TRBJ2-1, with unresolved D. Germline CDR1 and CDR2: SGHRS and YFSETQ. CDR3 length: 12 residues. V shed 3 bases and J shed 9 bases, with 10 bases lying between them. The CDR3 DNA sequence: TGCGCCAGCAGCTGTTGTGGCGGTGAGCAGTTCTTC. Protein sequence: CASSCCGGEQFF. The complete variable domain, with remaining parts taken from reference TRBV5-1 and TRBJ2-1, reads KAGVTQTPRYLIKTRGQQVTLSCSPISGHRSVSWYQQTPGQGLQFLFEYFSETQRNKGNFPGRFSGRQFSNSRSEMNVSTLELGDSALYLCASSCCGGEQFFGPGTRLTVL.

In this sample, this clone turned up a few times. This rearrangement joins TRBV5-1 to TRBJ1-5; D call uncertain. Germline-derived CDR1 and CDR2 are SGHRS and YFSETQ. This CDR3 region has 14 residues. The V end lost 0 bases, the J end lost 5 bases, and 9 bases lay between the germline ends. The chain's CDR3 is CASSLGGGDQPQHF. The CDR3 DNA is TGCGCCAGCAGCTTGGGAGGCGGGGATCAGCCCCAGCATTTT.

This chain joins TRBV27 and TRBJ2-5, with 9 positions matching TRBD1. The J call may be incorrect, as the DNA end agrees better with TRBJ2-7. This CDR3 is built from 14 residues. Germline V gene lookup returns CDR1 MNHEY and CDR2 SMNVEV (reference sequence). The CDR3 DNA is TGTGCCACCTCACCGGGACAGGGCTCCTACGAGCAGTACTTC. Amino acids: CATSPGQGSYEQYF.

This clone was seen more than once but under ten times. The genes are TRBV2 and TRBJ1-4; 8 bases line up with TRBD1. The ends lost 3 bases at V and 7 bases at J; junction bases unmatched: 13. This CDR3 region has 17 residues. Germline loops: CDR1 SNHLY, CDR2 FYNNEI. The CDR3 here is CASSEGGAGGVGEKLFF. The DNA of the CDR3 is TGTGCCAGCAGTGAGGGCGGGGCAGGGGGCGTCGGTGAAAAACTGTTTTTT.

The rearrangement uses TRBV25-1 and TRBJ2-7; TRBD2 matches 7 bases. This CDR3 has 15 amino acids. Germline CDR1 is MGHDK and CDR2 is SYGVNS. V was clipped by 4 bases and J by 4 bases; unmatched bases: 10. CDR3: CASSGGWGEGYEQYF. The CDR3 nucleotides read TGTGCCAGCAGTGGGGGTTGGGGGGAGGGGTACGAGCAGTACTTC.

This sequence joins TRBV11-2 and TRBJ2-5, with 8 bases lining up with TRBD2. Germline values: CDR1 SGHAT, CDR2 FQNNGV. J gave up 5 bases and V 5 bases, and 13 bases lay outside the gene matches. This CDR3 comprises 16 residues. CDR3 coding DNA: TGTGCCAGCAGCCCGAACAGCGGGAGCATTGTGGAGACCCAGTACTTC. It translates to CASSPNSGSIVETQYF.

V gene TRBV5-5 combines with J gene TRBJ1-2, with D possibly being TRBD1 (5 bases). Germline V CDR1 and CDR2: SGHKS, YYEKEE (reference sequence). CDR3 size: 15 residues. V lost 1 base to trimming and J lost 2 bases, with 12 bases between them. The CDR3 nucleotides are TGTGCCAGCAGCTTGAGGACAAGGGCCAACTATGGCTACACCTTC. It translates to CASSLRTRANYGYTF.

V is TRBV19 and J is TRBJ2-2, with 7 bases aligning to TRBD2. V dropped 3 bases and J dropped 6; count of bases not matched to a gene: 13. CDR3 length: 17 amino acids. Germline V gene data show CDR1 as LNHDA and CDR2 as SQIVND (reference sequence). This CDR3 reads CASSIGSGLNNAGELFF. The DNA of the CDR3 is TGTGCCAGTAGTATCGGTAGCGGGTTGAATAATGCCGGGGAGCTGTTTTTT.

V and J are TRBV2 and TRBJ1-5; 9 bases align to TRBD1. The CDR3 is 15 residues long. The V gene end was trimmed by 4 bases and the J gene end by 2 bases; junction bases not matched to a gene: 3. The V gene's germline CDR1 is SNHLY and CDR2 FYNNEI. The CDR3 is CASSAGDRGNQPQHF. The CDR3 DNA sequence: TGTGCCAGCAGTGCCGGGGACAGGGGCAATCAGCCCCAGCATTTT.

The rearrangement joins TRBV5-8 to TRBJ2-1; TRBD2 agrees at 14 bases. V was clipped by 6 bases and J by 7 bases; unmatched bases: 6. The germline gives CDR1 SGHTS, CDR2 YDEGEE. This CDR3 comprises 15 residues. CDR3 region: CASTTGTSGSNEQFF. The CDR3 DNA reads TGTGCCAGCACCACCGGGACTAGCGGGAGTAATGAGCAGTTCTTC.

V gene TRBV5-1 combines with J gene TRBJ1-2; D may be TRBD1 (6 bases). This CDR3 is 17 amino acids long. Germline CDR1 is SGHRS and CDR2 is YFSETQ. V was clipped by 0 bases and J by 7 bases, with 22 bases between them. The CDR3 loop reads CASSLVGVQGQVGGYTF. The CDR3 coding sequence is TGCGCCAGCAGCTTGGTCGGGGTCCAGGGGCAGGTTGGTGGCTACACCTTC.

This clone came up a few times. The chain recombines TRBV25-1 with TRBJ2-7, with 10 bases identical to TRBD2. The germline V gene encodes CDR1 MGHDK and CDR2 SYGVNS. The CDR3 consists of 18 residues. V trimming: 4 bases; J trimming: 3 bases; junction bases outside the gene matches: 15. The CDR3 sequence: CASSAPSLRAGGNYEQYF. The CDR3 bases are TGTGCCAGCAGTGCTCCCTCCCTGAGAGCGGGGGGGAACTACGAGCAGTACTTC.

The J gene is TRBJ1-3, the V gene TRBV27, with D perhaps matching TRBD1 (5 bases). This CDR3 is 15 amino acids long. Germline V gene lookup returns CDR1 MNHEY and CDR2 SMNVEV (reference sequence). The ends were cut back, 7 bases at V and 4 bases at J, with 17 bases in the middle. The CDR3 is CASMLGPPWGNTIYF. DNA for the CDR3: TGTGCCAGCATGTTGGGGCCTCCATGGGGAAACACCATATATTTT.

V and J are TRBV18 and TRBJ1-4, with 8 bases aligning to TRBD1. V lost 3 bases, J lost 4 bases, and 10 bases stayed unmatched. The CDR3 has 17 residues. From germline, CDR1 is KGHSH and CDR2 LQKENI. CDR3 sequence: CASSPRPGGSGNEKLFF. CDR3 sequence (DNA): TGTGCCAGCTCACCTAGGCCAGGGGGCAGCGGTAATGAAAAACTGTTTTTT.